These 9 T cell receptor beta chains share one sample of origin, sequenced in a study of pediatric ulcerative colitis. Profiled with immunoSEQ multiplex PCR; TCRdb holds only in-frame clones, not every one. The sample lists approximately 32,000 clones, roughly four fifths occurring once. The sample taken for sequencing was blood. Receptors originate from a boy younger than 18 with severe ulcerative colitis.

CDR3 in amino acids: CASSMDGAGAGPQHF. CDR3 nucleotide sequence: TGTGCCAGTAGTATGGATGGGGCGGGGGCAGGGCCCCAGCATTTT. The chain recombines TRBV19 with TRBJ1-5; tentatively, D is TRBD1 (6 bases). The CDR3 length is 15 residues. Between the trimmed V and J ends, which lost 3 bases and 9 bases, there was a span of 18 bases. Germline lookup yields CDR1 LNHDA and CDR2 SQIVND (reference sequence).

This clone is a singleton in its sample. This chain joins TRBV13 and TRBJ2-7, with TRBD1 matching over 9 bases. The CDR3 covers 19 residues. CDR1 is PRHDT and CDR2 is FYEKMQ in the germline V gene (reference sequence). The V gene end was trimmed by 1 base and the J gene end by 5 bases; junction bases not matched to a gene: 18. The CDR3 DNA sequence: TGTGCCAGCAGCTTAGTGGGGGATTCCCCGGGACAGGGAGCCCACGAGCAGTACTTC. Protein product: CASSLVGDSPGQGAHEQYF.

This chain links TRBV5-1 with TRBJ2-1, with TRBD2 identical over 8 bases. CDR3 length: 15 amino acids. Per germline, CDR1 SGHRS and CDR2 YFSETQ. The junction had 8 bases not matched to a gene; V was cut back by 5 bases and J by 4 bases. As DNA, the CDR3 is TGCGCCAGCAGTGGCGGGGGGTCTCATTACAATGAGCAGTTCTTC. It specifies CASSGGGSHYNEQFF.

There are a few counts of this clone. The V and J genes are TRBV15 and TRBJ1-1; D gene uncertain. Germline-derived CDR1 and CDR2 are LNHNV and YYDKDF (reference sequence). The CDR3 contains 14 residues. Trimming cost V 2 bases and J 1 base, with 8 bases left between them. The CDR3 loop is CATSRTRENTEAFF. The CDR3, as DNA: TGTGCCACCAGCAGAACTAGAGAGAACACTGAAGCTTTCTTT.

The chain recombines TRBV7-2 with TRBJ2-3, with D uncertain. The CDR3 totals 13 residues. V was trimmed by 5 bases and J by 2 bases, leaving 8 bases between them. The germline V gene encodes CDR1 SGHTA and CDR2 FQGNSA. CDR3 region: CASSSALTDTQYF. The CDR3 DNA follows: TGTGCCAGCAGCAGCGCCCTCACAGATACGCAGTATTTT. The entire variable domain, with the rest obtained from reference TRBV7-2 and TRBJ2-3, is as follows: GAGVSQSPSNKVTEKGKDVELRCDPISGHTALYWYRQSLGQGLEFLIYFQGNSAPDKSGLPSDRFSAERTGGSVSTLTIQRTQQEDSAVYLCASSSALTDTQYFGPGTRLTVL.

V usage is TRBV19 and J usage is TRBJ2-5; the D gene is possibly TRBD2 (7 bases). The CDR3 covers 13 residues. V lost 6 bases and J 5 bases, leaving 13 bases between the germline ends. Germline V gene sequence: CDR1 LNHDA, CDR2 SQIVND (reference sequence). The chain's CDR3 is CASRPGGGETQYF. The CDR3 nucleotides are TGTGCCAGTAGGCCGGGGGGCGGGGAGACCCAGTACTTC.

V and J are TRBV6-5 and TRBJ1-4, with a possible D match to TRBD1 (5 bases). The CDR3 contains 14 residues. The germline V gene has CDR1 MNHEY and CDR2 SVGAGI. The V end was cut by 5 bases, the J end by 8 bases, with 15 bases between. The CDR3: CASSRDLVGEKLFF. The DNA for the CDR3 is TGTGCCAGCAGTCGGGACCTCGTTGGAGAAAAACTGTTTTTT.

This clone was observed once. The V call is TRBV9, the J call TRBJ1-2; D is undetermined. Looked up from germline, CDR1 is SGDLS and CDR2 is YYNGEE. The CDR3 totals 13 residues. Between the trimmed V and J ends, which lost 2 bases and 1 base, there was a span of 6 bases. Here the CDR3 reads CASSVYSNYGYTF. CDR3 sequence (DNA): TGTGCCAGCAGCGTCTACAGTAACTATGGCTACACCTTC. Complete variable domain (other parts from reference TRBV9 and TRBJ1-2): DSGVTQTPKHLITATGQRVTLRCSPRSGDLSVYWYQQSLDQGLQFLIQYYNGEERAKGNILERFSAQQFPDLHSELNLSSLELGDSALYFCASSVYSNYGYTFGSGTRLTVV.

This clone was found a few times. This chain uses TRBV6-5 with TRBJ1-3, with 9 bases fitting TRBD1. From germline, CDR1 is MNHEY and CDR2 SVGAGI. The CDR3 consists of 15 residues. The trim removed 4 bases at V and 3 bases at J, leaving 4 bases unmatched. The CDR3 sequence: CASSSTGGYGNTIYF. In DNA form, the CDR3 reads TGTGCCAGCAGTTCAACAGGGGGCTATGGAAACACCATATATTTT.